Listed below are T cell receptor beta chains from one sample, sequenced in a study of blood T cell repertoires in COVID-19. The data were produced by immunoSEQ multiplex PCR, yet TCRdb's version contains in-frame clones alone and is incomplete. The sample has more than 150,000 clones; over 75% are singletons. The source material was peripheral blood. These receptors were obtained from a man aged 45-65 years who had recovered from COVID-19. CDR3s include the opening cysteine and the closing phenylalanine or tryptophan. The D gene is left open where the match is weak. Some rows mark clone size as missing; the rest say once, few, many or name a class of expanded clone.

TRBD2 | TRBJ2-3 | TRBV27 | . | TGTGCCAGCAGTTTGACGGGACTAGCGGGATACGGAGATACGCAGTATTTT | CASSLTGLAGYGDTQYF
TRBD1 | TRBJ1-2 | TRBV5-4 | . | TGTGCCAGCAGTTTGGACAGGGCCGCCGGTGGCTACACCTTC | CASSLDRAAGGYTF
. | TRBJ2-2 | TRBV2 | . | TGTGCCAGCAAGCGCAGATCGGGCACCGGGGAGCTGTTTTTT | CASKRRSGTGELFF
TRBD1 | TRBJ2-7 | TRBV5-1 | . | TGCGCCAGCAGCCCAGGGGGACAGGGGGCCTACGAGCAGTACTTC | CASSPGGQGAYEQYF
. | TRBJ2-7 | TRBV7-8 | . | TGTGCCAGCAGCTCAAGCGGGCCCCGAGAGGAGCAGTACTTC | CASSSSGPREEQYF
TRBD2 | TRBJ2-5 | TRBV13 | . | TGTGCCAGCAGCTTTCATTTTCGTAGCGGGCGGAACCAAGAGACCCAGTACTTC | CASSFHFRSGRNQETQYF
. | TRBJ2-1 | TRBV6-1 | . | TGTGCCAGCAGTGATGCGGGGCGGAGCTCCTACAATGAGCAGTTCTTC | CASSDAGRSSYNEQFF
TRBD2 | TRBJ2-3 | TRBV5-1 | . | TGCGCCAGCAGCTCGCAGGGACTAGCGAGCACAGATACGCAGTATTTT | CASSSQGLASTDTQYF
. | TRBJ1-1 | TRBV6-5 | . | TGTGCCAGCAGCCTGAACAGGGTGCAGAAAGCTTTCTTT | CASSLNRVQKAFF
. | TRBJ2-3 | TRBV20-1 | . | TGCAGTGCTAGTGTAGGAGGGGCAGATACGCAGTATTTT | CSASVGGADTQYF
TRBD2 | TRBJ2-3 | TRBV24-1 | . | TGTGCCACCAGTGATTCCTTAGCGGGTTCCACAGATACGCAGTATTTT | CATSDSLAGSTDTQYF
. | TRBJ2-1 | TRBV25-1 | . | TGTGCCAGCAGCCGGGACTCCTCCTACAATGAGCAGTTCTTC | CASSRDSSYNEQFF
TRBD1 | TRBJ1-6 | TRBV10-3 | . | TGTGCCACGGGCAAGGGGACAGGGGTGAATTCACCCCTCCACTTT | CATGKGTGVNSPLHF
. | TRBJ1-1 | TRBV12-3/TRBV12-4 | . | TGTGCCAGCAGTTTAGCGCAGGACACTGAAGCTTTCTTT | CASSLAQDTEAFF
. | TRBJ1-1 | TRBV18 | . | TGTGCCAGCTCACCCGCGGGAGGAGGGGGGAGTTTTTCTACTGAAGCTTTCTTT | CASSPAGGGGSFSTEAFF
. | TRBJ2-3 | TRBV7-9 | . | TGTGCCAGCAGCTTTCAGGGCACAGATACGCAGTATTTT | CASSFQGTDTQYF
TRBD2 | TRBJ2-7 | TRBV28 | . | TGTGCCAGCAGGGATCTAGCGGGGGTCAATTTGGGGCAGTACTTC | CASRDLAGVNLGQYF
. | TRBJ2-2 | TRBV7-7 | . | TGTGCCAGCAGCGCTCGTACTAGGCGGGACACCGGGGAGCTGTTTTTT | CASSARTRRDTGELFF
. | TRBJ1-1 | TRBV11-2 | . | TGTGCCAGCAGCGTGCTGACAGCGAACACTGAAGCTTTCTTT | CASSVLTANTEAFF
TRBD2 | TRBJ2-1 | TRBV7-3 | . | TGTGCCAGCAGCCCTGACACGGCCGTTTTGGGGGACGGGAGCGGGATGTTCTTC | CASSPDTAVLGDGSGMFF
TRBD1 | TRBJ1-2 | TRBV29-1 | once | TGCAGCGTGGACAGGGCTACGGATGGCTACACCTTC | CSVDRATDGYTF
. | TRBJ1-5 | TRBV12-3/TRBV12-4 | . | TGTGCCAGCAGTTTTGGAGCGCAGCCCCAGCATTTT | CASSFGAQPQHF
. | TRBJ2-7 | TRBV4-2 | few | TGTGCCAGCAGCTCGGAAGGGCAGGGGATCTCCTACGAGCAGTACTTC | CASSSEGQGISYEQYF
. | TRBJ2-3 | TRBV18 | once | TGTGCCAGCTCACCCTATATCGCTGGCACAGATACGCAGTATTTT | CASSPYIAGTDTQYF
. | TRBJ2-2 | TRBV2 | . | TGTGCCAGCAGTGAACTAGCCCTAAGAACCGGGGAGCTGTTTTTT | CASSELALRTGELFF
. | TRBJ2-1 | TRBV7-8 | . | TGTGCCAGCAGCGCGCGGACTACCTCAAATCAGGAGCAGTTCTTC | CASSARTTSNQEQFF
. | TRBJ1-2 | TRBV7-3 | . | TGTGCCAGCAGCTTTCAGGGGCGCGGTGGTGGCTACACCTTC | CASSFQGRGGGYTF
. | TRBJ2-7 | TRBV10-3 | . | TGTGCCATCAGAGAAAATAATCCGGGACAATACGAGCAGTACTTC | CAIRENNPGQYEQYF